A single sample is the source of the 26 T cell receptor beta chains below, sequenced in a study of CD4 T cells in relation to SARS-CoV-2 and coronaviruses. Sequenced by immunoSEQ multiplex PCR; TCRdb stores in-frame clones only, minus some. The repertoire has around 65,000 clones, 87% of them found once; the top ten carry 1.5% to 2%. CD4+ T cells from unexposed donors were obtained before the COVID-19 pandemic (2011-2018). Sequences were obtained from memory CD4+ T cells from PBMCs. The receptors shown here come from a human donor in good health.

V gene TRBV5-1 combines with J gene TRBJ2-5; no clear D gene. CDR1 and CDR2 from the germline V gene are SGHRS and YFSETQ. V lost 6 bases and J lost 2, with 17 bases in between. CDR3 length: 15 amino acids. CDR3 sequence reads: CASTGQIGRQETQYF. In DNA form, the CDR3 reads TGCGCCAGCACCGGGCAAATCGGTCGTCAAGAGACCCAGTACTTC.

The chain uses TRBV6-5 and TRBJ2-7; 7 nucleotides line up with TRBD1. Looked up from germline, CDR1 is MNHEY and CDR2 is SVGAGI. The CDR3 runs 13 residues. Trimming removed 6 bases from V and 6 bases from J; junction bases left unmatched: 8. The CDR3 DNA follows: TGTGCCAGCAGAGATACAGGGGCCGGCGAGCAGTACTTC. Amino acid sequence: CASRDTGAGEQYF.

V and J are TRBV30 and TRBJ1-2; 7 nucleotides align to TRBD1. The CDR3 runs 15 residues. The V and J ends lost 5 bases and 5 bases, in that order; junction bases with no gene match: 14. CDR1 and CDR2 (germline): GTSNPN, SVGIG (reference sequence). The CDR3 region has the DNA TGTGCCTGGTTCATCCGACAGGGCGGGGAGTATGGCTACACCTTC. It translates to CAWFIRQGGEYGYTF.

The chain has TRBV20-1 and TRBJ1-1, with D possibly matching TRBD1 (6 bases). CDR3 length: 11 amino acids. The germline V gene encodes CDR1 DFQATT and CDR2 SNEGSKA (reference sequence). The germline V and J ends were trimmed by 6 bases and 8 bases, with 13 bases remaining between them. This CDR3 is CSASVDREAFF. CDR3 DNA sequence: TGCAGTGCCTCGGTGGACAGAGAAGCTTTCTTT.

V and J are TRBV6-2 or TRBV6-3 and TRBJ1-5; D perhaps matches TRBD1 (6 bases). The V gene's germline CDR1 is MNHEY and CDR2 SVGEGT. The CDR3 consists of 19 residues. V dropped 0 bases and J dropped 2 bases, with 20 bases sitting between them. CDR3 in DNA: TGTGCCAGCAGTTACTCGATGTTGCCAGGGGCTATCGGCAATCAGCCCCAGCATTTT. Translated, it gives CASSYSMLPGAIGNQPQHF.

V gene TRBV27 combines with J gene TRBJ2-5; 8 bases are shared with TRBD1. The CDR3 has 15 amino acids. Trimming removed 4 bases from V and 2 bases from J; junction bases left unmatched: 6. Germline loops: CDR1 MNHEY, CDR2 SMNVEV (reference sequence). CDR3 amino acids: CASSSLGQGQETQYF. The CDR3 nucleotides read TGTGCCAGCAGTTCGCTAGGACAGGGTCAAGAGACCCAGTACTTC.

J is TRBJ2-7 and V is TRBV30; no clear D. V was shortened by 0 bases and J by 3 bases, with 6 bases between the two germline ends. The CDR3 length is 12 residues. Per the germline V gene, CDR1 is GTSNPN and CDR2 is SVGIG (reference sequence). The CDR3 nucleotides are TGTGCCTGGAGTGTACAAGGCTACGAGCAGTACTTC. Amino acids: CAWSVQGYEQYF.

This clone was detected only a few times. J is TRBJ2-2 and V is TRBV5-4, with TRBD2 matching 14 bases. The CDR3 runs 19 residues. V lost 4 bases and J lost 1; bases outside the gene matches: 9. From germline, CDR1 is SGHNT and CDR2 YYREEE (reference sequence). The CDR3 DNA is TGTGCCAGCAGCCCCGGCGGACTAGCGGGAGGTTGGAACACCGGGGAGCTGTTTTTT. Its translation is CASSPGGLAGGWNTGELFF.

The genes are TRBV30 and TRBJ2-7; tentatively, D is TRBD2 (6 bases). V lost 0 bases and J lost 4, with 19 bases in between. The germline gives CDR1 GTSNPN, CDR2 SVGIG (reference sequence). This CDR3 spans 16 amino acids. CDR3 sequence (DNA): TGTGCCTGGAGTGTAGGAGGGTCAGGTGGTGCGTACGAGCAGTACTTC. Translation gives CAWSVGGSGGAYEQYF.

The gene calls are TRBV5-1 and TRBJ1-1; tentative D call: TRBD1 (6 bases). The V end lost 5 bases, the J end lost 2 bases, and 13 bases lay between the germline ends. CDR1 is SGHRS and CDR2 is YFSETQ in the germline V gene. The CDR3 is made up of 14 amino acids. This chain's CDR3 is CASRRGDTNTEAFF. CDR3 nucleotides: TGCGCCAGCAGGAGGGGGGACACCAACACTGAAGCTTTCTTT.

The chain links TRBV6-4 to TRBJ2-2; D gene unclear. CDR1 is MRHNA, CDR2 SNTAGT, per germline. CDR3 length: 13 residues. The CDR3 DNA is TGTCAAAACGGTCAAACGAACACCGGGGAGCTGTTTTTT. Its protein product is CQNGQTNTGELFF.

V and J are TRBV11-2 and TRBJ1-4, with D perhaps matching TRBD1 (6 bases). The CDR3 has 16 residues. CDR1 is SGHAT, CDR2 FQNNGV, per germline. V was trimmed by 5 bases and J by 9 bases, leaving 22 bases between them. As DNA, the CDR3 is TGTGCCAGCAGCCGAGACCGGGACAATTTAGATCAAAAACTGTTTTTT. This gives the protein CASSRDRDNLDQKLFF.

The V and J genes are TRBV3-1 (or the pseudogene TRBV3-2) and TRBJ2-7; TRBD1 aligns across 11 bases. V shed 6 bases, J shed 5 bases, and the junction held 3 bases outside the gene matches. Looked up from germline, CDR1 is LGHDT and CDR2 is YNNKEL (reference sequence). This CDR3 is 13 amino acids long. Written as DNA, the CDR3 is TGTGCCAGCAGGCGGACAGGGGGCAACGAGCAGTACTTC. Encoded protein: CASRRTGGNEQYF.

This clone was recorded once. At one end, the junction sequence differs from germline, possibly due to a read error. The rearrangement links TRBV2 to TRBJ1-4; D gene unclear. This CDR3 spans 13 amino acids. Germline CDR1 SNHLY, CDR2 FYNNEI. The DNA of the CDR3 is TGTGCCAGCAGGGAAGTCTCCTCGGAAAAACTGTTTTTT. Residues: CASREVSSEKLFF.

The genes are TRBV9 and TRBJ1-1, with TRBD1 identical over 8 bases. The germline CDR1 and CDR2 sequences are SGDLS and YYNGEE. The CDR3 covers 15 residues. V lost 7 bases and J lost 0; bases outside the gene matches: 8. CDR3 nucleotides: TGTGCCAGCGGCAGGGGGCTTGATTTGAACACTGAAGCTTTCTTT. As protein: CASGRGLDLNTEAFF.

This chain links TRBV27 with TRBJ1-2; 7 bases align to TRBD1. From germline, CDR1 is MNHEY and CDR2 SMNVEV (reference sequence). V was pared by 8 bases and J by 8 bases, with 14 bases of the junction left unmatched. The CDR3 is 14 amino acids. The CDR3 loop reads CASGEGAGMGGYTF. CDR3 nucleotides: TGTGCCAGCGGCGAGGGGGCTGGTATGGGCGGCTACACCTTC.

CDR3 DNA: TGTGCCAGCAGCGTAGCTGGGACAGTGGATGGCTACACCTTC. It is translated as CASSVAGTVDGYTF. The chain has TRBV9 and TRBJ1-2, with 7 bases fitting TRBD1. Trimming at V came to 0 bases and at J to 6 bases, leaving 5 bases not matched to a gene. Germline CDR1 reads SGDLS; CDR2 reads YYNGEE. The CDR3 runs to 14 residues.

The chain uses TRBV6-1 and TRBJ1-4; 7 bases match TRBD1. The CDR3 has 14 amino acids. V lost 1 base to trimming and J lost 7 bases; unmatched junction nucleotides: 3. Germline V gives CDR1 MNHNS, CDR2 SASEGT. As DNA, the CDR3 is TGTGCCAGCAGTGAAGACAGGGGTAGTGAAAAACTGTTTTTT. Translation gives CASSEDRGSEKLFF.

Notes on this clone: In the same sample, other DNA sequences code for this CDR3. The J gene is TRBJ2-5, the V gene TRBV2, with D maybe TRBD2 (6 bases). Trimming stripped 6 bases from V and 4 bases from J, with 12 bases between. CDR1 is SNHLY and CDR2 is FYNNEI in the germline V gene. This CDR3 comprises 13 residues. This chain's CDR3 is CASRRSAGETQYF. CDR3 bases: TGTGCCAGCAGGCGGTCAGCGGGAGAGACCCAGTACTTC.

The genes are TRBV6-7 and TRBJ2-7, with 7 nucleotides matching TRBD2. TRBV6-7 carries the ORF label, with uncertain function. V shed 5 bases and J 2 bases; nucleotides not matched to a gene: 6. The CDR3 runs 14 residues. The CDR3 loop reads CASSTGLPPYEQYF. The CDR3 region has the DNA TGTGCCAGCAGTACGGGACTACCCCCCTACGAGCAGTACTTC.

This clone was counted a few times. The gene calls are TRBV10-3 and TRBJ2-5; D is undetermined. The CDR3 is 15 residues long. Germline-derived CDR1 and CDR2 are ENHRY and SYGVKD. The germline V and J ends were trimmed by 0 bases and 4 bases, with 12 bases remaining between them. The CDR3 DNA sequence: TGTGCCATCAGTGAGTCGAAAGGGCCTGGAGAGACCCAGTACTTC. Amino acid sequence: CAISESKGPGETQYF.

V and J are TRBV6-2 or TRBV6-3 and TRBJ1-5; D remains ambiguous. This CDR3 contains 17 residues. Germline V gene sequence: CDR1 MNHEY, CDR2 SVGEGT. Trimming removed 0 bases at V and 3 bases at J, with 15 bases between. The CDR3 region is CASSYSLGTNLNQPQHF. DNA of the CDR3: TGTGCCAGCAGTTACTCCTTGGGAACAAACCTCAATCAGCCCCAGCATTTT.

V usage is TRBV6-4 and J usage is TRBJ2-2; D ambiguous. Germline V gives CDR1 MRHNA, CDR2 SNTAGT. The CDR3 has 15 amino acids. The germline V and J ends were trimmed by 4 bases and 0 bases, with 9 bases remaining between them. The CDR3 coding sequence is TGTGCCAGCAGTGCGTTCGCACCGAACACCGGGGAGCTGTTTTTT. Protein: CASSAFAPNTGELFF.

V is TRBV19 and J is TRBJ2-7; perhaps TRBD1 as D (5 bases). V dropped 1 base and J dropped 0 bases, with 10 bases sitting between them. CDR3 length equals 15 residues. Germline CDR1 reads LNHDA; CDR2 reads SQIVND (reference sequence). This CDR3 reads CASSIVGRSSYEQYF. The CDR3 DNA reads TGTGCCAGTAGTATAGTGGGGCGGAGCTCCTACGAGCAGTACTTC.

V is TRBV11-3 and J is TRBJ2-3; TRBD1 aligns across 11 bases. CDR3 size: 16 residues. The V gene end was trimmed by 6 bases and the J gene end by 6 bases; junction bases not matched to a gene: 11. The germline CDR1 and CDR2 sequences are SGHNT and YENEEA. The CDR3 loop reads CASSPGTGGFADTQYF. In DNA, the CDR3 is TGTGCCAGCAGTCCTGGGACAGGGGGTTTCGCGGATACGCAGTATTTT.

This chain uses TRBV6-5 with TRBJ1-2, with TRBD1 identical over 11 bases. The CDR3 totals 15 residues. CDR1 and CDR2 from the germline V gene are MNHEY and SVGAGI. V was clipped by 5 bases and J by 5 bases; unmatched bases: 7. This CDR3 reads CASSLGDRGTYGYTF. The CDR3 DNA reads TGTGCCAGCAGTCTTGGGGACAGGGGGACGTATGGCTACACCTTC.